The text below deals with one T cell receptor beta chain. The target antigen is unknown. Construction of TCR beta libraries relied on iRepertoire HTBI primers and on Arm-PCR targeting CDR3 regions. From the multiplex PCR reads, TCRdb called clonotypes with MiXCR, one entry per CDR3 protein. The table has 410,000 or so distinct CDR3 sequences, around 14% seen once. This entry comes from a study of regulatory T cells in long-lasting Graves disease. Overall study findings and caveats: Persistent Graves' cases showed lower TCR diversity than newly diagnosed cases. It was in persistent disease that TRBV28, TRBJ1-2 and TRBJ2-5 were favored.

The time point here: newly diagnosed GD, antithyroid drugs for less than 3 months. There was RNA extracted from PBMCs, and the TCR library was made from it. Per the germline V gene, CDR1 is MDHEN and CDR2 is SYDVKM. The CDR3 covers 15 residues. The V and J ends lost 5 bases and 0 bases respectively, with 11 bases between them. These same data were also listed under a study on T cells in Graves' hyperthyroidism and ophthalmopathy. As that report states: RT-PCR in the first round (using the HTBI primer set) targeted the TCR CDR3.

The rearrangement links TRBV28 to TRBJ1-3; D unresolved. The sample consisted of peripheral blood mononuclear cells (PBMCs), taken at new diagnosis, from a patient treated with antithyroid drugs. The TCR originated in a woman aged 30 to 39 with Graves disease. CDR3 protein: CASSARGLSGNTIYF. CDR3 coding DNA: TGTGCCAGCAGTGCCCGAGGCCTCTCTGGAAACACCATATATTTT.